This T cell receptor beta chain was identified in a study of molecular identifiers for immune sequencing clone quantification. In TCRdb, the PCR reads were re-called with MiXCR into one record per CDR3 protein. The top ten hold 0.7% to 1% of the sample, which has 400,000 to 600,000 distinct CDR3 sequences, 20% to 25% seen once. Trimming took 6 bases from V and 1 from J; bases not matched to a gene: 5. The CDR3 spans 14 residues. The rearrangement joins TRBV12-3 or TRBV12-4 to TRBJ1-1; 7 bases align to TRBD1. Sequenced input: naive CD8+ T cells from blood, with Jurkat cell RNA spiked in. Subset in this sample: FACS-sorted CD8+CD4-CCR7+CD45RA+ naive T cells. The clonotype was recovered from a human donor in good health. Some libraries in this study had Jurkat cell RNA spiked in. The CDR3 here is CASRDRNANTEAFF. The CDR3 DNA follows: TGTGCCAGCAGGGACAGGAACGCGAACACTGAAGCTTTCTTT.